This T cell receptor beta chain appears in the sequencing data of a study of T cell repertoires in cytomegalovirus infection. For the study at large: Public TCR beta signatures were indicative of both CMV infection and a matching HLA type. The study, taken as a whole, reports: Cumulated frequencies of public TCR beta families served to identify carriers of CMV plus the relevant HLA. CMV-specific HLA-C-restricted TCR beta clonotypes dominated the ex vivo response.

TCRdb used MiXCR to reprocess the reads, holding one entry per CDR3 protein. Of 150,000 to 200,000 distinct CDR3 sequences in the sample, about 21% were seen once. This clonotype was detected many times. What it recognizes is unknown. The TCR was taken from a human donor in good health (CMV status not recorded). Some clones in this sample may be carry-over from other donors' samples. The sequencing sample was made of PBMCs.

The CDR3 sequence is CASSFLPTGTENSYEQYF. The CDR3 nucleotides read TGTGCCAGCAGCTTCCTTCCCACCGGGACAGAGAACTCCTACGAGCAGTACTTC. The chain recombines TRBV7-2 with TRBJ2-7; 7 positions agree with TRBD1. V was pared by 3 bases and J by 0 bases, with 14 bases of the junction left unmatched. CDR3 size: 18 residues. Germline V gene data show CDR1 as SGHTA and CDR2 as FQGNSA.